Listed below are T cell receptor beta chains from one sample, sequenced in a study of blood T cell repertoires in COVID-19. Sequencing used immunoSEQ multiplex PCR; TCRdb keeps in-frame clones, though not all of them. The sample records under 130,000 clones, under 90% being singletons. The source material was peripheral blood. These receptors were obtained from a human donor in a cohort sampled during active or convalescent COVID-19. CDR3s include the opening cysteine and the closing phenylalanine or tryptophan. D genes are given only for firm matches. Rows give clone size only sometimes, using once, few, many, or a class for an expanded clone.

. TRBJ2-7 TRBV7-6 . TGTGCCAGCAGTCCCCGGGAGTCCTACGAGCAGTACTTC CASSPRESYEQYF
. TRBJ1-2 TRBV4-1 . TGCGCCAGCAGCCAAGAGATGGGGGAGGGGATGAGAGGCTACACCTTC CASSQEMGEGMRGYTF
. TRBJ1-5 TRBV12-3/TRBV12-4 . TGTGCCAGCAGTCCTCAGAGCAATCAGCCCCAGCATTTT CASSPQSNQPQHF
TRBD2 TRBJ2-7 TRBV5-6 . TGTGCCCGCCGGGAGCGGGGGGGTATTTCCTACGAGCAGTACTTC CARRERGGISYEQYF
TRBD1 TRBJ1-2 TRBV2 . TGTGCCAGCTTGTGGACAGGGGGCCTTGTACATGGCTACACCTTC CASLWTGGLVHGYTF
TRBD2 TRBJ2-1 TRBV7-2 few TGTGCCAGCAGCTTAAGGGTAGCGGGGGCGACGGATGAGCAGTTCTTC CASSLRVAGATDEQFF
TRBD2 TRBJ2-2 TRBV4-2 once TGTGCCAGCAGCCGAGACCCACTAGCGGGGGGGACCGGGGAGCTGTTTTTT CASSRDPLAGGTGELFF
TRBD2 TRBJ2-1 TRBV5-1 . TGCGCCAGCAGCCTAAATAGCGGGTCCTCCTACAATGAGCAGTTCTTC CASSLNSGSSYNEQFF
TRBD1 TRBJ1-2 TRBV2 . TGTGCCAGCTCCCGACAGGGGTTCTATGGCTACACCTTC CASSRQGFYGYTF
. TRBJ1-6 TRBV4-3 many TGCGCCAGCAGCCAAGAGAGGATGGAGTCCTATAATTCACCCCTCCACTTT CASSQERMESYNSPLHF
TRBD1 TRBJ1-6 TRBV5-4 . TGTGCCAGCAGCTCGGCAGGGGGGAATTCACCCCTCCACTTT CASSSAGGNSPLHF